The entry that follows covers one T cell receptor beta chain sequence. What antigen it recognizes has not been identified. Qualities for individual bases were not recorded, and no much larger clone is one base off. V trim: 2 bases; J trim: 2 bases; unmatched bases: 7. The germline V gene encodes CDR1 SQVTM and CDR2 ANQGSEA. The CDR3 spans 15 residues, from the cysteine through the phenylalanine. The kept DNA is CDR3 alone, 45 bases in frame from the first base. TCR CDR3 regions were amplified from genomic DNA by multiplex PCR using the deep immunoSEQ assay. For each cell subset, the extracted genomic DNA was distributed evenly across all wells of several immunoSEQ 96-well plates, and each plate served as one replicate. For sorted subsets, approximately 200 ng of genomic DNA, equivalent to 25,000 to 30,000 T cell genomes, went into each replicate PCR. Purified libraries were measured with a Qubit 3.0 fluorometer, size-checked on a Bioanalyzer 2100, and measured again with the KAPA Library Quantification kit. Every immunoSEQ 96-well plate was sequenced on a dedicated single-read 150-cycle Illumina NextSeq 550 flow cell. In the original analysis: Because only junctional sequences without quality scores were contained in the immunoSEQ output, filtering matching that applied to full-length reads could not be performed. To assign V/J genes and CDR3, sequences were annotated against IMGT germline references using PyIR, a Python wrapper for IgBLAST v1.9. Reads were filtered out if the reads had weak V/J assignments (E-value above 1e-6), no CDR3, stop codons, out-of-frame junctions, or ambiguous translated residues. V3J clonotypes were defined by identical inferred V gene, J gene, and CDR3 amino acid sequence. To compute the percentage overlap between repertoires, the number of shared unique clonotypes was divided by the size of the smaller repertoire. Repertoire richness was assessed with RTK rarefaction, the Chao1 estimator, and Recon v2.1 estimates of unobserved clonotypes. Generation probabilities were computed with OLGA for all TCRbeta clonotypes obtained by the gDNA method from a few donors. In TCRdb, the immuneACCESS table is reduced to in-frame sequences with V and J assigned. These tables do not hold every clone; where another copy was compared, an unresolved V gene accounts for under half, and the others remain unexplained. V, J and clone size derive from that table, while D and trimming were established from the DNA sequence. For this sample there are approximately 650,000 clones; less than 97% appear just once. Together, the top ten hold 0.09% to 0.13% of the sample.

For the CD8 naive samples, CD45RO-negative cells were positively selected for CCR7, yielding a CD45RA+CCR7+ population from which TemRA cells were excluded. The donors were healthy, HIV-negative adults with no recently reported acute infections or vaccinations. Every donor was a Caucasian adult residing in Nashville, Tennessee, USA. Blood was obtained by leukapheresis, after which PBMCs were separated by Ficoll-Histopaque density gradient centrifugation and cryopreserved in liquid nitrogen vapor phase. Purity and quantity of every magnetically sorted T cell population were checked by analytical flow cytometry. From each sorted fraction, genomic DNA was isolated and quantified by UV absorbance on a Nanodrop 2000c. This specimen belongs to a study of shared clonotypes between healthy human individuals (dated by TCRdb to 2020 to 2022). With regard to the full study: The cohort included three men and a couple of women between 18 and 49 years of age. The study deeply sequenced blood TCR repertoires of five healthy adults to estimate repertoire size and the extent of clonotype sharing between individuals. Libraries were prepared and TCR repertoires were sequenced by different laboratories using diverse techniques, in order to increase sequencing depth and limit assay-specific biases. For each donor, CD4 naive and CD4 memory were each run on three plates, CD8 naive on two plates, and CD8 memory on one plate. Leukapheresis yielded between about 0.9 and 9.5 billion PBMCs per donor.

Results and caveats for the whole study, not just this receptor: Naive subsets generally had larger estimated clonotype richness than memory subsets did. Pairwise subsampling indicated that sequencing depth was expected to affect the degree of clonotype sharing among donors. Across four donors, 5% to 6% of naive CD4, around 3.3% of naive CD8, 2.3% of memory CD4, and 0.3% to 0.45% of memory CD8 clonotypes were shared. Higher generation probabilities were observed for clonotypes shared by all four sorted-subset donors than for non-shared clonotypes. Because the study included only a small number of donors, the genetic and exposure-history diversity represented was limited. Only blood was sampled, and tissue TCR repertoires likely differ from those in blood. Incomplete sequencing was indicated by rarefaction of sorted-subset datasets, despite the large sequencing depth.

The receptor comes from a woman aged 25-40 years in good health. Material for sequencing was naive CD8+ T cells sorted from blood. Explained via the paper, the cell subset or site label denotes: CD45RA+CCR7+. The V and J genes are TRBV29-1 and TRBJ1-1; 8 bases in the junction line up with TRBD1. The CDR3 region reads CSVEFRGTGNTEAFF. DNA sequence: TGCAGCGTTGAATTTCGGGGGACAGGCAACACTGAAGCTTTCTTT.